These 15 T cell receptor beta chains came from one sample sequenced in a study of blood T cells in healthy people across ages. A J-beta primer mix and a sample-barcoded 5' primer were used in a second PCR of roughly 6 to 12 cycles. Using its own MiXCR run on the 5' RACE reads, TCRdb lists one record per CDR3 protein. The sample lists 1.5 million to 2 million distinct CDR3 sequences; about 39% were seen once. Sample: blood. The receptors derive from a human donor in good health.

The V and J genes are TRBV4-3 and TRBJ1-1; D is unclear. Germline-derived CDR1 and CDR2 are LGHNA and YSLEER. There are 14 residues in the CDR3. V was trimmed by 4 bases and J by 4 bases, leaving 13 bases between them. CDR3 region: CASSRLAGSTEAFF. The CDR3 DNA is TGCGCCAGCAGCCGTCTGGCCGGGAGCACTGAAGCTTTCTTT.

This clonotype was seen more than once but under ten times. The chain recombines TRBV5-6 with TRBJ1-1, with 7 bases lining up with TRBD1. The CDR3 is 12 residues long. Germline-derived CDR1 and CDR2 are SGHDT and YYEEEE. V shed 5 bases, J shed 11 bases, and the junction held 9 bases outside the gene matches. Here the CDR3 reads CASSSDRIKAFF. In DNA, the CDR3 is TGTGCCAGCAGTTCGGACAGGATTAAGGCTTTCTTT.

V and J are TRBV20-1 and TRBJ2-1; TRBD2 aligns across 9 bases. There are 17 residues in the CDR3. The J segment lost 4 bases and the V segment lost 0 bases, leaving 10 bases of the junction unmatched. The germline V gene has CDR1 DFQATT and CDR2 SNEGSKA (reference sequence). This CDR3 reads CSARDNFGTSRYNEQFF. The CDR3 DNA reads as TGCAGTGCTAGAGATAACTTCGGGACTAGCAGATACAATGAGCAGTTCTTC.

This clonotype was detected only a few times. The chain uses TRBV7-9 and TRBJ2-7; D tentatively fits TRBD1 or TRBD2 (6 bases each). Per the germline V gene, CDR1 is SEHNR and CDR2 is FQNEAQ (reference sequence). CDR3 length equals 15 residues. Trimming left V 5 bases short and J 4 bases short, with 18 bases between. CDR3 sequence reads: CASSTRPGAGYEQYF. The DNA for the CDR3 is TGTGCCAGCAGCACGCGACCGGGGGCGGGATACGAGCAGTACTTC.

The sample holds a few counts of this clonotype. The rearrangement links TRBV5-1 to TRBJ2-3, with 7 bases matching TRBD2. Trimming took 2 bases from V and 2 from J; bases not matched to a gene: 5. The CDR3 covers 15 residues. From germline, CDR1 is SGHRS and CDR2 YFSETQ. The CDR3 nucleotides are TGCGCCAGCAGCTTAGGGCGGGGGACCACAGATACGCAGTATTTT. Amino acids: CASSLGRGTTDTQYF.

This clonotype occurred a few times. J is TRBJ2-3 and V is TRBV14; TRBD1 might be the D (5 bases). The CDR3 runs to 16 residues. Looked up from germline, CDR1 is SGHDN and CDR2 is FVKESK. V was cut by 3 bases and J by 1 base, with 14 bases left in between. CDR3 in amino acids: CASSHLRGVGTDTQYF. CDR3 nucleotides: TGTGCCAGCAGCCACCTTAGGGGCGTAGGCACAGATACGCAGTATTTT.

This clonotype has only a few counts. This chain connects TRBV6-5 to TRBJ2-1; 10 bases are a match to TRBD2. Per germline, CDR1 MNHEY and CDR2 SVGAGI. V shed 0 bases, J shed 7 bases, and the junction held 6 bases outside the gene matches. This CDR3 has 16 amino acids. CDR3 sequence reads: CASSYSLASGGNEQFF. In DNA form, the CDR3 reads TGTGCCAGCAGTTACTCTCTGGCTAGCGGGGGAAATGAGCAGTTCTTC.

As concerns this clonotype: Relative to the germline gene, one junction end is altered; a read error may explain this. The V and J genes are TRBV4-2 and TRBJ2-6; 7 bases are a match to TRBD2. Germline loops: CDR1 LGHNA, CDR2 YNFKEQ. The CDR3 is 18 residues long. Here the CDR3 DNA reads TGTGCCAGCAGCCTGGTGTGGGGAGGGAACGCCGGGGCCAACATCCTGACTTTC. Its protein is CASSLVWGGNAGANILTF.

V gene TRBV2 combines with J gene TRBJ1-3, with TRBD1 as a possible D gene (6 bases). CDR3 length: 14 amino acids. Germline CDR1 reads SNHLY; CDR2 reads FYNNEI. The V end was cut by 7 bases, the J end by 3 bases, with 13 bases between. The CDR3 is CASTWGASGNTIYF. CDR3 bases: TGTGCCAGCACGTGGGGGGCTAGTGGAAACACCATATATTTT. Filled out from reference TRBV2 and TRBJ1-3, the complete variable domain reads EPEVTQTPSHQVTQMGQEVILRCVPISNHLYFYWYRQILGQKVEFLVSFYNNEISEKSEIFDDQFSVERPDGSNFTLKIRSTKLEDSAMYFCASTWGASGNTIYFGEGSWLTVV.

The chain recombines TRBV29-1 with TRBJ2-1; D ambiguous. The germline gives CDR1 SQVTM, CDR2 ANQGSEA. Trimming removed 6 bases at V and 8 bases at J, with 11 bases between. The CDR3 consists of 11 residues. CDR3 loop: CSVVLEHEQFF. DNA of the CDR3: TGCAGCGTGGTTCTAGAGCATGAGCAGTTCTTC.

The CDR3 sequence is CASSLALQGAYYNSPLHF. CDR3 nucleotides: TGTGCCAGCAGCTTAGCGCTACAGGGGGCCTACTATAATTCACCCCTCCACTTT. The chain employs TRBV7-9 and TRBJ1-6; 9 bases map to TRBD1. CDR1 SEHNR and CDR2 FQNEAQ come from the germline V gene (reference sequence). Trimming cost V 0 bases and J 3 bases; bases outside gene matches: 6. This CDR3 region has 18 residues.

The sample holds a few counts of this clonotype. J is TRBJ2-4 and V is TRBV2; possible D gene TRBD2, 6 bases. Germline V gene lookup returns CDR1 SNHLY and CDR2 FYNNEI. Trimming pared 3 bases from V and 3 bases from J, leaving 15 bases between. The CDR3 sequence is 16 residues long. The CDR3 is CASSDTSIWGKNIQYF. CDR3 sequence (DNA): TGTGCCAGCAGTGATACTAGCATCTGGGGCAAAAACATTCAGTACTTC. The entire variable domain, with the rest obtained from reference TRBV2 and TRBJ2-4, is as follows: EPEVTQTPSHQVTQMGQEVILRCVPISNHLYFYWYRQILGQKVEFLVSFYNNEISEKSEIFDDQFSVERPDGSNFTLKIRSTKLEDSAMYFCASSDTSIWGKNIQYFGAGTRLSVL.

The chain is built from TRBV6-1 and TRBJ2-5, with 7 bases lining up with TRBD2. With 7 bases clipped from V and 5 bases from J, the junction kept 7 bases outside the gene matches. The germline CDR1 and CDR2 sequences are MNHNS and SASEGT. CDR3 size: 13 residues. The CDR3 bases are TGTGCCAGCACCGGGACTACGGTTGAGACCCAGTACTTC. It is translated as CASTGTTVETQYF.

This clonotype was counted only a few times. J is TRBJ2-4 and V is TRBV4-3, with TRBD2 matching over 8 bases. The J call may be incorrect, as the DNA end agrees better with TRBJ2-5. The CDR3 totals 16 residues. The germline CDR1 and CDR2 sequences are LGHNA and YSLEER. This chain's CDR3 is CASSPAALAEQETQYF. The CDR3 DNA sequence: TGCGCCAGCAGCCCGGCGGCACTAGCGGAACAAGAGACCCAGTACTTC.

This sequence joins TRBV7-8 and TRBJ2-4, with a tentative D call TRBD1 (6 bases). This CDR3 comprises 15 residues. Germline CDR1 SGHVS, CDR2 FQNEAQ. The germline V and J ends were trimmed by 2 bases and 13 bases, with 21 bases remaining between them. The CDR3 loop reads CASSLRRVGGNEQYF. The DNA of the CDR3 is TGTGCCAGCAGCTTAAGGCGTGTAGGGGGAAATGAGCAGTACTTC.